The entry below describes one T cell receptor beta chain. The antigen is not known. A much more abundant neighbour one base away suggests this may be a read error. TCRdb re-called the 5' RACE reads through MiXCR, storing one row per CDR3 protein. The sample lists more than 50,000 distinct CDR3 sequences, around 5% occurring once. The data were obtained in a study of neurological immune-mediated disorders. The germline gives CDR1 SGHRS, CDR2 YFSETQ. The CDR3 is 15 amino acids. PBMCs stored at -80 C, 2 million in total, were the source of the unsorted libraries. Study results and caveats: The greatest TCR clonal expansion appeared in HTLV-1-associated myelopathy and the smallest, falling below healthy controls, in multiple sclerosis.

The origin of this receptor is a woman between 25 and 40 years old with multiple sclerosis. Source material: PBMCs. The J gene is TRBJ1-3, the V gene TRBV5-1, with 9 bases that match TRBD1. CDR3 protein: CASSLEPGQGKTIYF. The CDR3 nucleotides read TGCGCCAGCAGCTTGGAACCGGGACAGGGAAAAACCATATATTTT. The full variable domain, rest sourced from reference TRBV5-1 and TRBJ1-3, is KAGVTQTPRYLIKTRGQQVTLSCSPISGHRSVSWYQQTPGQGLQFLFEYFSETQRNKGNFPGRFSGRQFSNSRSEMNVSTLELGDSALYLCASSLEPGQGKTIYFGEGSWLTVV.